This T cell receptor (beta chain) was retrieved from a study of T cells after yellow fever vaccination. Across the whole study: Researchers used SMART-Seq v4 Ultra Low Input to prepare fractions that had low cell numbers. Broader study findings: Re-detected after boosting: most primary clones, 96% of CD4 and about 90% of CD8. Overall, a small share of clonotypes was seen in both CD4 and CD8 compartments.

This CDR3 is 13 amino acids long. Germline assignment: CDR1 DFQATT and CDR2 SNEGSKA (reference sequence). The ends were cut back, 7 bases at V and 0 bases at J, with 7 bases in the middle. This clonotype showed up many times. Its antigen is not identified. Generation of TCR cDNA used 5'RACE template switching (which added a universal primer site and UMIs). Using its own MiXCR run on the 5' RACE reads, TCRdb lists one record per CDR3 protein. This sample has 280,000 or so distinct CDR3 sequences; under 9% occur once, and the top ten carry about 3.7%. This chain uses TRBV20-1 with TRBJ2-6; D is ambiguous. This sequence originates from a man aged 18 to 35 who received the YFV17D yellow fever vaccine. The sequenced sample was CD4+ T cells sorted from PBMCs, obtained 5 days after the yellow fever booster vaccination. CDR3 sequence: CSGHLSGANVLTF. DNA of the CDR3: TGCAGTGGGCACCTCTCTGGGGCCAACGTCCTGACTTTC.